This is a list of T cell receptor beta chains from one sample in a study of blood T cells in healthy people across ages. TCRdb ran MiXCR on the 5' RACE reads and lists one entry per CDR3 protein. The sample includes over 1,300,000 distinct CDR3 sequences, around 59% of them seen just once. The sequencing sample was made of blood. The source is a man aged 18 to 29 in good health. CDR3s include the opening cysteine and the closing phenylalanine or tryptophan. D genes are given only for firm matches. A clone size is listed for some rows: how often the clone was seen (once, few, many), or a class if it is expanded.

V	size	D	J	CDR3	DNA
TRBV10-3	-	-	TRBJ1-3	CAISDLRAGPSGNTIYF	TGTGCCATCAGTGATCTAAGGGCAGGGCCCTCTGGAAACACCATATATTTT
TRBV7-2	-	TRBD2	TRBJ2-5	CASSLIAGTGETQYF	TGTGCCAGCAGCTTAATAGCGGGAACCGGGGAGACCCAGTACTTC
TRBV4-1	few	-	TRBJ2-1	CASSQVSLPEQFF	TGCGCCAGCAGCCAAGTATCCCTCCCAGAGCAGTTCTTC
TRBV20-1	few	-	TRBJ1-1	CSVAAGDTEAFF	TGCAGCGTCGCGGCAGGGGACACTGAAGCTTTCTTT
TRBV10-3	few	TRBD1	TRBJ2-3	CAITVDYDRVGGDTQYF	TGTGCCATCACCGTTGACTACGACAGGGTCGGTGGTGATACGCAGTATTTT
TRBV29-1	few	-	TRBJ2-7	CSVGATSYEQYF	TGCAGCGTGGGGGCGACGTCCTACGAGCAGTACTTC
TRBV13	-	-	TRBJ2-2	CASSPLGGSMDTGELFF	TGTGCCAGCAGCCCCCTAGGTGGGAGTATGGACACCGGGGAGCTGTTTTTT
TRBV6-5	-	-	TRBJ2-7	CASSWQVSYEQYF	TGTGCCAGCAGTTGGCAGGTCTCCTACGAGCAGTACTTC
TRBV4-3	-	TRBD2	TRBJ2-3	CASSPRIFLAGGDTDTQYF	TGCGCCAGCAGCCCCCGAATTTTTCTAGCGGGGGGCGACACAGATACGCAGTATTTT
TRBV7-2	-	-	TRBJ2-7	CASSFNSGTSLPYEQYF	TGTGCCAGCAGCTTCAATTCCGGGACCTCACTCCCCTACGAGCAGTACTTC
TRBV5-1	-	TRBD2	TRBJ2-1	CASSPLAGDDYNEQFF	TGCGCCAGCAGCCCTCTAGCGGGAGACGACTACAATGAGCAGTTCTTC
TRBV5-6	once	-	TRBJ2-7	CASSFTPGDYEQYF	TGTGCCAGCAGCTTCACTCCCGGGGACTACGAGCAGTACTTC
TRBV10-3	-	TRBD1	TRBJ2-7	CAISEDRGSEQYF	TGTGCCATCAGTGAAGACAGGGGATCTGAGCAGTACTTC
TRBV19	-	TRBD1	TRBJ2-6	CASSTGTGAGGANVLTF	TGTGCCAGCAGTACCGGGACAGGAGCAGGTGGGGCCAACGTCCTGACTTTC